The 19 T cell receptor beta chains reported below all come from one sample, sequenced in a study of blood T cells in healthy people across ages. With a J-beta primer mix and a sample-barcoded 5' primer, a second PCR ran about 7 to 12 cycles. MiXCR, run by TCRdb on the 5' RACE reads, gives a single entry per CDR3 protein. The sample comprises 800,000 or so distinct CDR3 sequences, approximately 25% of which are singletons, and around 3.6% rests with the top ten. These same records also appear under a second study, on T cells of mothers and their children.

The sample consisted of blood. These TCRs come from a boy younger than 18 in good health.

This clonotype was detected only a few times. The rearrangement uses TRBV4-1 and TRBJ2-2; no definite D call. Germline V gene lookup returns CDR1 MGHRA and CDR2 YSYEKL. Trimming shortened V by 1 base and J by 8 bases, and 8 bases separated the two germline ends. The CDR3 is 13 amino acids. This CDR3 is CASSQVDEGELFF. The CDR3 DNA reads TGCGCCAGCAGCCAAGTGGATGAAGGGGAGCTGTTTTTT.

The rearrangement uses TRBV20-1 and TRBJ1-2; a possible D gene is TRBD1 (6 bases). From germline, CDR1 is DFQATT and CDR2 SNEGSKA (reference sequence). The CDR3 is 11 residues long. The ends were cut back, 0 bases at V and 8 bases at J, with 7 bases in the middle. The CDR3 reads CSARDRGGYTF. Here the CDR3 DNA reads TGCAGTGCTAGAGACAGGGGCGGCTACACCTTC.

The rearrangement joins TRBV12-3 or TRBV12-4 to TRBJ1-2; D possibly corresponds to TRBD1 (5 bases). CDR3 length equals 16 residues. V was cut by 3 bases and J by 5 bases, with 19 bases left in between. The CDR3, as DNA: TGTGCCAGCAGTTTGGGGCCCGGGAGCAGGCTATATGGCTACACCTTC. Encoded protein: CASSLGPGSRLYGYTF.

The V gene is TRBV7-6, the J gene TRBJ2-3; 8 bases agree with TRBD2. Trimming cost V 3 bases and J 0 bases; bases outside gene matches: 8. The CDR3 has 17 amino acids. CDR1 is SGHVS and CDR2 is FNYEAQ in the germline V gene. CDR3 sequence: CASSFLAGGTSTDTQYF. In DNA form, the CDR3 reads TGTGCCAGCAGCTTTTTGGCGGGGGGAACTAGCACAGATACGCAGTATTTT.

This clonotype was seen a few times. The chain links TRBV29-1 to TRBJ1-1; D not certain. CDR3 length equals 14 residues. Looked up from germline, CDR1 is SQVTM and CDR2 is ANQGSEA. Trimming left V 0 bases short and J 0 bases short, with 8 bases between. CDR3 sequence: CSVEEADLNTEAFF. CDR3 bases: TGCAGCGTTGAAGAAGCGGATCTGAACACTGAAGCTTTCTTT.

The rearrangement joins TRBV28 to TRBJ2-3, with D perhaps TRBD2 (6 bases). Germline values: CDR1 MDHEN, CDR2 SYDVKM. This CDR3 comprises 15 residues. The V and J ends lost 5 bases and 4 bases respectively, with 16 bases between them. CDR3 protein: CASSTASAGADTQYF. The CDR3 nucleotides read TGTGCCAGCAGTACCGCTAGCGCCGGGGCAGATACGCAGTATTTT.

This clonotype was observed a handful of times. In DNA, the CDR3 is TGTGCCAGCACCCAAGAGGGCACTGAAGCTTTCTTT. It is translated as CASTQEGTEAFF. V gene TRBV2 combines with J gene TRBJ1-1; D gene unclear. The CDR3 consists of 12 residues. Germline values: CDR1 SNHLY, CDR2 FYNNEI. Trimming shortened V by 7 bases and J by 4 bases, and 10 bases separated the two germline ends.

This clonotype appeared a few times. The chain carries TRBV5-1 and TRBJ1-1; D is unresolved. This CDR3 is built from 12 residues. From germline, CDR1 is SGHRS and CDR2 YFSETQ. Trimming cost V 0 bases and J 7 bases, with 7 bases left between them. CDR3 nucleotides: TGCGCCAGCAGCTTGGGGTTCGATGAAGCTTTCTTT. This translates into CASSLGFDEAFF.

There are a few counts of this clonotype. The chain links TRBV15 to TRBJ2-3, with TRBD1 identical over 7 bases. With V trimmed by 0 bases and J by 4 bases, 10 bases remained unmatched. This CDR3 is built from 17 residues. Germline V gene sequence: CDR1 LNHNV, CDR2 YYDKDF (reference sequence). DNA of the CDR3: TGTGCCACCAGCAGAGATCAAGGGGGCACCAGGGCAGATACGCAGTATTTT. Protein product: CATSRDQGGTRADTQYF.

The chain links TRBV7-2 to TRBJ2-5; 9 positions agree with TRBD2. The V gene end was trimmed by 5 bases and the J gene end by 2 bases; junction bases not matched to a gene: 6. CDR1 and CDR2 (germline): SGHTA, FQGNSA. The CDR3 spans 15 residues. CDR3 DNA sequence: TGTGCCAGCAGCCGCGGACTAGCGCCTCAAGAGACCCAGTACTTC. This sequence encodes CASSRGLAPQETQYF.

The V and J genes are TRBV20-1 and TRBJ2-3; D remains unclear. Germline CDR1 is DFQATT and CDR2 is SNEGSKA (reference sequence). Deletions cut 0 bases from V and 10 bases from J, with 14 bases between. The CDR3 sequence is 13 residues long. CDR3 sequence (DNA): TGCAGTGCTAGAGATTCGGGTGGGTGGCCGCAGTATTTT. Its protein is CSARDSGGWPQYF.

In the case of this clonotype: One end of the junction does not line up with germline, which may come from a read error. The V and J genes are TRBV28 and TRBJ2-1; the D gene could be TRBD1 or TRBD2 (5 bases each). Germline CDR1 and CDR2: MDHEN and SYDVKM. The CDR3 totals 15 residues. CDR3 region: CASSLLPARGETQHF. CDR3 coding DNA: TGTGCCAGCAGTCTGTTACCAGCGCGAGGGGAGACCCAGCACTTC.

The table lists this clonotype with a few counts. This sequence joins TRBV12-3 or TRBV12-4 and TRBJ2-5; 8 bases align to TRBD2. With V trimmed by 3 bases and J by 5 bases, 11 bases remained unmatched. The CDR3 spans 16 residues. The CDR3 protein is CASSFRGGPSQETQYF. The CDR3 DNA follows: TGTGCCAGCAGTTTTCGGGGGGGCCCATCACAGGAGACCCAGTACTTC.

The CDR3 is CASKARSAYEQYF. In nucleotides, the CDR3 is TGTGCCAGCAAGGCGAGGTCCGCCTACGAGCAGTACTTC. The chain carries TRBV27 and TRBJ2-5; D is unclear. The DNA end lines up better with TRBJ2-7; the J call may be wrong. Germline V CDR1 and CDR2: MNHEY, SMNVEV (reference sequence). The CDR3 runs to 13 residues.

The chain employs TRBV5-6 and TRBJ2-3; D might be TRBD2 (6 bases). V was clipped by 1 base and J by 3 bases, with 9 bases between them. This CDR3 contains 14 residues. Germline CDR1 SGHDT, CDR2 YYEEEE. The CDR3 sequence is CASSLWRGTDTQYF. The CDR3, as DNA: TGTGCCAGCAGCTTGTGGAGGGGTACAGATACGCAGTATTTT.

There are a few counts of this clonotype. This chain links TRBV18 with TRBJ1-5, with D hard to call. The CDR3 is 15 amino acids. Germline V gives CDR1 KGHSH, CDR2 LQKENI. V was cut by 3 bases and J by 4 bases, with 13 bases left in between. The CDR3 DNA sequence: TGTGCCAGCTCACCGGTTGAGGCAGTAAATCAGCCCCAGCATTTT. This sequence encodes CASSPVEAVNQPQHF.

This clonotype was counted between two and nine times. This chain connects TRBV25-1 to TRBJ2-4; D ambiguous. The CDR3 length is 11 residues. V lost 4 bases to trimming and J lost 8 bases, with 6 bases between them. CDR1 and CDR2 from the germline V gene are MGHDK and SYGVNS. The CDR3 here is CASSGGDIQYF. CDR3 sequence (DNA): TGTGCCAGCAGTGGTGGGGACATTCAGTACTTC. The full variable domain, rest sourced from reference TRBV25-1 and TRBJ2-4, is EADIYQTPRYLVIGTGKKITLECSQTMGHDKMYWYQQDPGMELHLIHYSYGVNSTEKGDLSSESTVSRIRTEHFPLTLESARPSHTSQYLCASSGGDIQYFGAGTRLSVL.

This clonotype showed up just a few times. The V and J genes are TRBV7-2 and TRBJ2-7, with D tentatively TRBD1 or TRBD2 (5 bases each). Trimming cost V 1 base and J 5 bases, with 18 bases left between them. This CDR3 has 16 residues. CDR1 is SGHTA and CDR2 is FQGNSA in the germline V gene. The CDR3 region is CASSLVYPGPGNEQYF. The CDR3 DNA sequence: TGTGCCAGCAGCTTAGTTTATCCGGGGCCGGGGAACGAGCAGTACTTC.

This chain connects TRBV3-1 to TRBJ2-5; no clear D gene. This CDR3 contains 14 residues. The germline CDR1 and CDR2 sequences are LGHDT and YNNKEL (reference sequence). V lost 4 bases to trimming and J lost 1 base, with 10 bases between them. The DNA for the CDR3 is TGTGCCAGCAGCCTATGGTCAAGCCAAGAGACCCAGTACTTC. Protein product: CASSLWSSQETQYF.